Sequencing of this T cell receptor beta chain was carried out in a study of siplizumab effects on memory and regulatory T cells. TCRdb's table, derived via immunoSEQ multiplex PCR, lists solely in-frame clones and lacks some. The sample shows 90,000 to 120,000 clones, 91% of them seen only once. The table lists this clone with a count of one. Its antigen is unknown. V was clipped by 3 bases and J by 4 bases, with 7 bases between them. Germline V gives CDR1 MDHEN, CDR2 SYDVKM. The CDR3 spans 12 residues. Findings and limits, study-wide: Unstimulated subset assignment was obtained for only a minor fraction of alloreactive clones. Both greater diversity than memory cells and a major contribution to the alloresponse seemed to characterize naive T cells.

The specimen was CD4+ T cells sorted from blood. This chain connects TRBV28 to TRBJ2-7, with D uncertain. The clonotype originates from a human donor in good health. Some clones in this sample may be carry-over from other donors' samples. As DNA, the CDR3 is TGTGCCAGCAGTTTGGAAAAATACGAGCAGTACTTC. Residues: CASSLEKYEQYF.